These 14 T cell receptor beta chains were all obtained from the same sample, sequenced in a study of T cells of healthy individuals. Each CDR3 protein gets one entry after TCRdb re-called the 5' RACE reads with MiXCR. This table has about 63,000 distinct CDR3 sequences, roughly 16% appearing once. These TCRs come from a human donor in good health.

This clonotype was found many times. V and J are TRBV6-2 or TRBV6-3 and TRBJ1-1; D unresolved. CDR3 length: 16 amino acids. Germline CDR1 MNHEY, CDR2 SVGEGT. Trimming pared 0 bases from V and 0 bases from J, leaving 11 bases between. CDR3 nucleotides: TGTGCCAGCAGTTACTCAGACGTCTACATGAACACTGAAGCTTTCTTT. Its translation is CASSYSDVYMNTEAFF.

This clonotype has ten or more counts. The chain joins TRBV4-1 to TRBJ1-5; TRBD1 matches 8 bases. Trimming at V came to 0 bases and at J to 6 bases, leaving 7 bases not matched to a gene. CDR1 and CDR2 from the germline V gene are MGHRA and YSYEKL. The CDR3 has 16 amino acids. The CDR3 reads CASSQDSRTGFQPQHF. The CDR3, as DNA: TGCGCCAGCAGCCAAGATAGTAGGACAGGGTTTCAGCCCCAGCATTTT.

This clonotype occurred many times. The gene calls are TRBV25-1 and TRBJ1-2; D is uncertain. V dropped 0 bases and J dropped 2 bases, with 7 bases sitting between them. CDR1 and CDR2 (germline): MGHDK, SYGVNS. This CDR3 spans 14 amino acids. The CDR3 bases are TGTGCCAGCAGTGAATATGGAGAGAACTATGGCTACACCTTC. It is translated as CASSEYGENYGYTF.

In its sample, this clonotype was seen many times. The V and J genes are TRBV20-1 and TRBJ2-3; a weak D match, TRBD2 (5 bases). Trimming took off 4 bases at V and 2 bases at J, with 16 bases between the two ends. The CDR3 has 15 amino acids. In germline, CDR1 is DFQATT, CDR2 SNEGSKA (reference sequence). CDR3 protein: CSAIDSARYTDTQYF. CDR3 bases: TGCAGTGCTATTGATAGCGCCCGATACACAGATACGCAGTATTTT.

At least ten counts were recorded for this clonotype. The chain's CDR3 is CASSQDVGTQYF. CDR3 bases: TGTGCCAGCAGCCAAGATGTGGGGACCCAGTACTTC. V gene TRBV14 combines with J gene TRBJ2-5; D unresolved. Per germline, CDR1 SGHDN and CDR2 FVKESK. The length of the CDR3 is 12 residues. Between the trimmed V and J ends, which lost 0 bases and 7 bases, there was a span of 6 bases.

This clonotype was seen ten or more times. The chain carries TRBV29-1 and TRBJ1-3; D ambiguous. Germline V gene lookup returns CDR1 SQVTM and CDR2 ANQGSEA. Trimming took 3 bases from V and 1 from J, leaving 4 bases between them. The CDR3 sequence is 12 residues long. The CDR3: CSVEGSGNTIYF. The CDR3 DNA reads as TGCAGCGTTGAGGGATCTGGAAACACCATATATTTT.

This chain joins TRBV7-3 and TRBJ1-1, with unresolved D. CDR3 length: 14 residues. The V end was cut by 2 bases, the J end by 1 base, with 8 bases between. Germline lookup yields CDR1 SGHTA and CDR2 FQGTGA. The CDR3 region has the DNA TGTGCCAGCAGCTTATTTCGTGGGAACACTGAAGCTTTCTTT. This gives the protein CASSLFRGNTEAFF.

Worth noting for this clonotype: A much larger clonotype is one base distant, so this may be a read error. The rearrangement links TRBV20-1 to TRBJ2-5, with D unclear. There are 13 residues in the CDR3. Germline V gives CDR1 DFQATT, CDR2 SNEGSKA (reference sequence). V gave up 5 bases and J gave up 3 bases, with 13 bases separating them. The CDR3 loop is CSAYSGSEETQYF. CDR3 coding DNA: TGCAGTGCTTACTCCGGGTCAGAAGAGACCCAGTACTTC.

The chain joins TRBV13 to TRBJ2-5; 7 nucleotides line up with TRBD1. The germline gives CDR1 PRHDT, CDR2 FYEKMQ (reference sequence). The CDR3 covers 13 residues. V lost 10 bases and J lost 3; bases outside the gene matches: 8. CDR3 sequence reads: CATSLTGKETQYF. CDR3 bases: TGTGCCACCAGTCTGACAGGGAAAGAGACCCAGTACTTC.

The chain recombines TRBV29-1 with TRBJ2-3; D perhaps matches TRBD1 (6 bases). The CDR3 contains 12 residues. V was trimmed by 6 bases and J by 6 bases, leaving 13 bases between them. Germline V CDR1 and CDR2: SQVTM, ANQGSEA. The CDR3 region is CSVKQGSDTQYF. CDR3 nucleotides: TGCAGCGTCAAACAGGGTTCTGATACGCAGTATTTT.

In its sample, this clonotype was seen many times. For the CDR3, the DNA is TGTGCCAGCAGCCAAGAGAACGCCGAGGCAGATACGCAGTATTTT. Protein product: CASSQENAEADTQYF. The chain uses TRBV4-2 and TRBJ2-3; D unclear. The CDR3 is made up of 15 amino acids. Trimming took off 0 bases at V and 4 bases at J, with 11 bases between the two ends. Germline CDR1 is LGHNA and CDR2 is YNFKEQ.

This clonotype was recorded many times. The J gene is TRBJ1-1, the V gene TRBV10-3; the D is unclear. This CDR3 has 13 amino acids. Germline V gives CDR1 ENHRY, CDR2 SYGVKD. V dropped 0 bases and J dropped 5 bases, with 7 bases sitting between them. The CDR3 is CAISESERTEAFF. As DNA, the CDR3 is TGTGCCATCAGTGAGTCGGAGAGGACTGAAGCTTTCTTT.

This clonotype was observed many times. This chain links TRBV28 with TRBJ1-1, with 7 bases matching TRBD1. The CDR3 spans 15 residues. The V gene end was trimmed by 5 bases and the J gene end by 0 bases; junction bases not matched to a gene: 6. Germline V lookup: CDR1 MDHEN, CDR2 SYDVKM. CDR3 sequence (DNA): TGTGCCAGCAGTGAACAGGGGCAGGTGAACACTGAAGCTTTCTTT. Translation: CASSEQGQVNTEAFF.

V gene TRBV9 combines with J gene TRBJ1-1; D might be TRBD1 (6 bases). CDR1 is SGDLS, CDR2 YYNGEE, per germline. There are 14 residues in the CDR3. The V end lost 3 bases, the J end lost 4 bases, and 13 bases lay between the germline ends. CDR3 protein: CASSAGRGSTEAFF. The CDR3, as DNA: TGTGCCAGCAGCGCTGGCAGGGGCAGCACTGAAGCTTTCTTT.